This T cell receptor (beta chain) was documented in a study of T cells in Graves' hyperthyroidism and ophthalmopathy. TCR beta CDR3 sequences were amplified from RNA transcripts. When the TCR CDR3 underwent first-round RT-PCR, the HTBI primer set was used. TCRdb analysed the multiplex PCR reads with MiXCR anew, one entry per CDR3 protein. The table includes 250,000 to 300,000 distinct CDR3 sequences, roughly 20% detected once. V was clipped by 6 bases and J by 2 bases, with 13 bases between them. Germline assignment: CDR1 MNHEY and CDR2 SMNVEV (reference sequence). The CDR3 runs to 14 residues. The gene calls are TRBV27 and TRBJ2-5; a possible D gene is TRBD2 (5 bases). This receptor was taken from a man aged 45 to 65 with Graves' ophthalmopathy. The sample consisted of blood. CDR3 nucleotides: TGTGCCAGCAGCGATGCGGGTGTTCAAGAGACCCAGTACTTC. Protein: CASSDAGVQETQYF.